Listed here is a single TCR beta chain. The target antigen is unknown. These data originate in a study of tumor-infiltrating lymphocytes in localized non-small cell lung cancer. Study-wide points: Only some patients had TCR sequencing, depending on available tissue. Different pieces of the same tissue were used for each assay. Tumors had more T cell infiltration than uninvolved lung, per TCRbeta sequencing and CD3 counts.

The CDR3 sequence is 14 residues long. The V end was cut by 3 bases, the J end by 7 bases, with 14 bases between. Germline V lookup: CDR1 SGHDT, CDR2 YYEEEE. The table came from immunoSEQ multiplex PCR; TCRdb's copy has only in-frame clones and leaves some out. The sample has 13,000 or so clones, around 74% seen once. The rearrangement links TRBV5-6 to TRBJ1-5; tentatively, D is TRBD1 (6 bases). Sequencing input: lung tumor tissue. The source of this sequence is a human donor with non-small cell lung cancer. In DNA, the CDR3 is TGTGCCAGCAGCTGGGGGGGCCAGGTACAGCCCCAGCATTTT. This codes for CASSWGGQVQPQHF. Variable domain in full (rest from reference TRBV5-6 and TRBJ1-5): DAGVTQSPTHLIKTRGQQVTLRCSPKSGHDTVSWYQQALGQGPQFIFQYYEEEERQRGNFPDRFSGHQFPNYSSELNVNALLLGDSALYLCASSWGGQVQPQHFGDGTRLSIL.